Presented here are 19 T cell receptor beta chains from one specimen sequenced in a study of stem cell transplantation in POMP-related autoinflammatory disease. Some clones are missing from TCRdb's copy, which holds only in-frame ones; the method was immunoSEQ multiplex PCR. The repertoire consists of over 25,000 clones, with 70% to 90% occurring once and the leading ten covering around 0.72%. The input for sequencing was CD4+ T cells from PBMCs, taken before stem cell transplantation. The receptors derive from a human donor with POMP-related autoinflammation and immune dysregulation (PRAID).

V is TRBV5-4 and J is TRBJ2-3, with TRBD1 matching 9 bases. V lost 4 bases to trimming and J lost 0 bases; unmatched junction nucleotides: 3. Germline V CDR1 and CDR2: SGHNT, YYREEE (reference sequence). The CDR3 loop spans 15 amino acids. This CDR3 is CASSRDRASTDTQYF. DNA for the CDR3: TGTGCCAGCAGCCGGGACAGGGCTAGCACAGATACGCAGTATTTT.

This chain links TRBV5-4 with TRBJ1-1; 7 bases fit TRBD1. Germline lookup yields CDR1 SGHNT and CDR2 YYREEE (reference sequence). V lost 4 bases, J lost 1 base, and 4 bases stayed unmatched. The CDR3 sequence is 14 residues long. CDR3 sequence: CASSPRQGNTEAFF. CDR3 DNA sequence: TGTGCCAGCAGCCCCAGACAGGGGAACACTGAAGCTTTCTTT.

V usage is TRBV18 and J usage is TRBJ1-3, with a weak D call TRBD1 (5 bases). Germline V lookup: CDR1 KGHSH, CDR2 LQKENI. The CDR3 loop spans 16 amino acids. The V and J ends lost 6 bases and 4 bases respectively, with 19 bases between them. The DNA of the CDR3 is TGTGCCAGCTCCCCAATCGGGGGGGTTTCAGGAAACACCATATATTTT. This encodes CASSPIGGVSGNTIYF.

This chain uses TRBV14 with TRBJ1-1; tentatively, D is TRBD1 (6 bases). This CDR3 is 16 amino acids long. CDR1 is SGHDN and CDR2 is FVKESK in the germline V gene. V lost 5 bases, J lost 6 bases, and 22 bases lay in between. The CDR3 loop reads CASSKEGYRDLSEAFF. In nucleotides, the CDR3 is TGTGCCAGCAGCAAGGAGGGGTACAGGGACCTCTCTGAAGCTTTCTTT.

The V gene is TRBV29-1, the J gene TRBJ1-2, with D unresolved. Per germline, CDR1 SQVTM and CDR2 ANQGSEA. V lost 0 bases and J lost 4, with 15 bases in between. The CDR3 totals 15 residues. This CDR3 reads CSVEDVGKGLYGYTF. For the CDR3, the DNA is TGCAGCGTTGAAGATGTTGGGAAGGGCCTCTATGGCTACACCTTC.

This clone was observed a handful of times. This chain connects TRBV4-2 to TRBJ1-2; 9 bases line up with TRBD1. Trimming at V came to 4 bases and at J to 7 bases, leaving 7 bases not matched to a gene. Germline loops: CDR1 LGHNA, CDR2 YNFKEQ. The CDR3 is made up of 14 amino acids. In DNA, the CDR3 is TGTGCCAGCAGCCCCTACAGGGGGCCGGGTGGCTACACCTTC. It is translated as CASSPYRGPGGYTF.

The rearrangement links TRBV6-1 to TRBJ2-1; TRBD1 might be the D (5 bases). V was shortened by 11 bases and J by 10 bases, with 15 bases between the two germline ends. The CDR3 runs 11 residues. Germline CDR1 MNHNS, CDR2 SASEGT. In DNA, the CDR3 is TGTGCCCTAGGGGATTTTGCCGAGCAGTTCTTC. It encodes CALGDFAEQFF.

This chain uses TRBV6-6 with TRBJ1-4, with 8 bases identical to TRBD1. The V segment lost 7 bases and the J segment 6 bases; nucleotides outside the gene matches: 13. CDR3 length: 16 residues. Germline-derived CDR1 and CDR2 are MNHNY and SVGAGI (reference sequence). The CDR3 DNA sequence: TGTGCCAGCATGGGGTTGATGTTGACAGGGGATGAAAAACTGTTTTTT. As protein: CASMGLMLTGDEKLFF.

The rearrangement uses TRBV2 and TRBJ2-3; 8 bases fit TRBD1. CDR3 length equals 16 residues. From germline, CDR1 is SNHLY and CDR2 FYNNEI. The V and J ends lost 4 bases and 3 bases, in that order; junction bases with no gene match: 9. Here the CDR3 DNA reads TGTGCCAGCAGTGTTGTTCCCAGGGGGCGTACAGATACGCAGTATTTT. This gives the protein CASSVVPRGRTDTQYF. The full variable domain, completed using reference TRBV2 and TRBJ2-3, is EPEVTQTPSHQVTQMGQEVILRCVPISNHLYFYWYRQILGQKVEFLVSFYNNEISEKSEIFDDQFSVERPDGSNFTLKIRSTKLEDSAMYFCASSVVPRGRTDTQYFGPGTRLTVL.

The V call is TRBV28, the J call TRBJ1-3; D perhaps matches TRBD1 (5 bases). CDR3 length: 17 residues. V shed 4 bases and J shed 6 bases, with 22 bases lying between them. Germline lookup yields CDR1 MDHEN and CDR2 SYDVKM. As DNA, the CDR3 is TGTGCCAGCAGTTCCCCAGGTGGGCCCGGGGGAGAAAACACCATATATTTT. Protein: CASSSPGGPGGENTIYF.

This chain links TRBV6-5 with TRBJ2-3, with D possibly matching TRBD1 (5 bases). CDR1 and CDR2 (germline): MNHEY, SVGAGI. CDR3 size: 14 residues. V dropped 2 bases and J dropped 6 bases, with 12 bases sitting between them. Here the CDR3 reads CASSYRQGGDTQYF. CDR3 nucleotides: TGTGCCAGCAGTTACCGTCAGGGTGGGGATACGCAGTATTTT.

The CDR3 DNA reads TGTGCCAGCAGTTACGGTAGGGGGGGGTTAAATGAGCAGTTCTTC. Translated: CASSYGRGGLNEQFF. The rearrangement uses TRBV6-6 and TRBJ2-1, with D possibly matching TRBD2 (7 bases). Germline CDR1 and CDR2: MNHNY and SVGAGI (reference sequence). V was cut by 2 bases and J by 7 bases, with 15 bases left in between. The CDR3 runs 15 residues.

The gene calls are TRBV13 and TRBJ1-3; unclear D gene. V was pared by 2 bases and J by 2 bases, with 10 bases between. Per germline, CDR1 PRHDT and CDR2 FYEKMQ (reference sequence). This CDR3 has 15 residues. The CDR3 nucleotides read TGTGCCAGCAGCTTATATCGGGAGGCTGGAAACACCATATATTTT. It codes for CASSLYREAGNTIYF.

This clone appeared a single time. The V call is TRBV6-1, the J call TRBJ1-1, with a weak D call TRBD1 (5 bases). V lost 6 bases, J lost 1 base, and 9 bases lay in between. This CDR3 contains 13 residues. CDR1 and CDR2 (germline): MNHNS, SASEGT. CDR3 nucleotide sequence: TGTGCCAGCAGCCCGGGGGGGAACACTGAAGCTTTCTTT. Protein: CASSPGGNTEAFF.

The V gene is TRBV9, the J gene TRBJ1-1, with a weak D call TRBD1 (5 bases). Germline V gene lookup returns CDR1 SGDLS and CDR2 YYNGEE. This CDR3 has 13 residues. V was clipped by 6 bases and J by 4 bases, with 13 bases between them. CDR3: CASTRVGGTEAFF. For the CDR3, the DNA is TGTGCCAGCACCAGGGTGGGGGGCACTGAAGCTTTCTTT.

This clone was counted a single time. This sequence joins TRBV6-1 and TRBJ1-4; possible D gene TRBD1, 6 bases. The V gene's germline CDR1 is MNHNS and CDR2 SASEGT. Trimming shortened V by 5 bases and J by 12 bases, and 19 bases separated the two germline ends. This CDR3 comprises 14 residues. CDR3 amino acids: CASSSTGSPEELFF. The CDR3 DNA follows: TGTGCCAGCAGTTCGACAGGATCCCCCGAAGAACTGTTTTTT.

The genes are TRBV5-3 and TRBJ1-1; TRBD1 might be the D (5 bases). TRBV5-3 is treated as an ORF (open reading frame) with a function not yet certain. The length of the CDR3 is 14 residues. V lost 0 bases and J 8 bases, leaving 14 bases between the germline ends. This CDR3 reads CARSLGAGTPEAFF. CDR3 DNA: TGTGCCAGAAGCTTGGGAGCCGGGACTCCCGAAGCTTTCTTT.

This chain joins TRBV5-5 and TRBJ2-7; D might be TRBD2 (6 bases). This CDR3 is built from 17 residues. The germline V gene has CDR1 SGHKS and CDR2 YYEKEE (reference sequence). Trimming cost V 0 bases and J 3 bases, with 19 bases left between them. DNA for the CDR3: TGTGCCAGCAGCTTGGCGGGGCAGAATAGCGGCGGCTACGAGCAGTACTTC. Translating gives CASSLAGQNSGGYEQYF.

This chain joins TRBV6-1 and TRBJ2-2; D not certain. V was shortened by 1 base and J by 3 bases, with 9 bases between the two germline ends. CDR1 and CDR2 from the germline V gene are MNHNS and SASEGT. The CDR3 contains 15 residues. The CDR3 reads CASSEVLKDTGELFF. The CDR3 DNA is TGTGCCAGCAGTGAAGTTTTGAAGGACACCGGGGAGCTGTTTTTT.